The clone carrying this T cell receptor beta chain was counted only a few times. As processed by the authors: Estimates of nucleated cell counts were drawn from the amplification of reference gene primers. Assay used: immunoSEQ multiplex PCR; TCRdb lists only in-frame clones, some missing. V and J calls and clone size are copied from that table; D and trimming were computed from the DNA. This sample has 170,000 or so clones, with approximately 80% found just once. This sample stems from a study of blood T cell repertoires in COVID-19. The overall study: The origin of the acute and convalescent COVID-19 samples was the United States, Italy and Spain. T cells, B-cell-depleted T cells, or PBMCs supplied cDNA or gDNA.

The source of this sequence is a woman in her sixties with acute or convalescent COVID-19. Sequencing was performed on peripheral blood.

CDR3 DNA sequence: TGCAGCGTTGAGAGGGGAGGTGGCTACACCTTC. Its protein is CSVERGGGYTF. V usage is TRBV29-1 and J usage is TRBJ1-2; a possible D gene is TRBD1 (5 bases). V gave up 3 bases and J gave up 7 bases, with 9 bases separating them. Germline assignment: CDR1 SQVTM and CDR2 ANQGSEA. CDR3 length: 11 amino acids.